A single sample gave rise to the 9 T cell receptor beta chains below, sequenced in a study of tumor and adjacent non-tumor tissue in lung cancer. TCRbeta libraries were built with three rounds of nested PCR, modified from ARM-PCR. MiXCR was run by TCRdb on the multiplex PCR reads, yielding one entry per CDR3 protein. This table holds 120,000 or so distinct CDR3 sequences, 66% found once. RNA was extracted from bulk tissue without any cell sorting. Sequencing was done on a sample of lung tumor tissue. The origin of the receptors is a man aged 25-45 years with non-small cell lung cancer.

Comment on this clonotype: The junction shows a germline mismatch at one end, possibly a read error. The J gene is TRBJ2-1, the V gene TRBV11-2; D is ambiguous. CDR1 and CDR2 from the germline V gene are SGHAT and FQNNGV. This CDR3 contains 12 residues. The DNA of the CDR3 is TGTGCCAGCAGCGCCCTGACCGCCGAGCAATTCTTC. This sequence encodes CASSALTAEQFF.

This clonotype was detected many times. V is TRBV6-5 and J is TRBJ2-3; either TRBD1 or TRBD2 may fit D (5 bases each). The germline V gene encodes CDR1 MNHEY and CDR2 SVGAGI. Trimming removed 8 bases at V and 1 base at J, with 13 bases between. There are 14 residues in the CDR3. CDR3: CASQYLGGTDTQYF. CDR3 nucleotides: TGTGCCAGCCAATATCTGGGGGGCACAGATACGCAGTATTTT.

This clonotype was seen more than once but under ten times. At one end, the junction sequence differs from germline, possibly due to a read error. The chain couples TRBV20-1 to TRBJ2-2, with TRBD2 as a possible D gene (5 bases). CDR3 length: 13 amino acids. Germline-derived CDR1 and CDR2 are DFQATT and SNEGSKA (reference sequence). This CDR3 reads CSFKSGNTGELSF. The CDR3 region has the DNA TGCAGTTTCAAAAGCGGTAACACCGGGGAGCTGTCTTTT.

This clonotype was recorded a few times. It is likely a read error, because the conserved phenylalanine at the end of the CDR3 is missing. This chain links TRBV20-1 with TRBJ2-1, with 12 bases identical to TRBD2. This CDR3 region has 14 residues. J was trimmed by 4 bases and V by 4 bases; bases with no gene match: 2. The V gene's germline CDR1 is DFQATT and CDR2 SNEGSKA (reference sequence). The CDR3 nucleotides are TGCAGTGCTAAGACTAGCGGGGGATACAATGAGCAGTTCTCC. This codes for CSAKTSGGYNEQFS.

The count of this clonotype is one. It may be a read error: a sequence one base away is much more abundant. The gene calls are TRBV6-6 and TRBJ2-1, with D possibly being TRBD2 (6 bases). Germline V lookup: CDR1 MNHNY, CDR2 SVGAGI (reference sequence). The CDR3 totals 15 residues. The CDR3 DNA reads as TGTGCCAGCAATTACCCCCCCCCTAGCGTAGGTGAGCAGTTCTTC. Protein: CASNYPPPSVGEQFF.

Turning to this clonotype: Being one base from a much bigger clone, this may be a read error. The chain uses TRBV13 and TRBJ2-2; 7 nucleotides align to TRBD2. This CDR3 is 15 amino acids long. The V gene's germline CDR1 is PRHDT and CDR2 FYEKMQ (reference sequence). This CDR3 reads CVSSVQRGRRGELFF. CDR3 in DNA: TGTGTCAGCAGCGTCCAGCGGGGCCGGAGAGGGGAGCTGTTTTTT.

This clonotype was counted at least ten times. V usage is TRBV6-1 and J usage is TRBJ1-1; D gene unclear. The V and J ends lost 7 bases and 10 bases respectively, with 13 bases between them. This CDR3 has 11 residues. In germline, CDR1 is MNHNS, CDR2 SASEGT. The CDR3 DNA reads TGTGCCAGCACCGGGATGTCTGGAGCTTTCTTT. This encodes CASTGMSGAFF.

This clonotype was picked up a small number of times. This is likely a read error, given that the CDR3 carries no conserved phenylalanine or tryptophan at its end. The chain recombines TRBV20-1 with TRBJ2-3, with 8 bases fitting TRBD2. Germline CDR1 and CDR2: DFQATT and SNEGSKA (reference sequence). The CDR3 has 14 residues. V gave up 3 bases and J gave up 3 bases; unmatched junction bases: 5. The CDR3 protein is CSASLAGGTDTQYL. CDR3 coding DNA: TGCAGTGCTAGCCTAGCGGGCGGGACAGATACGCAGTATCTT.

In the case of this clonotype: The CDR3 carries no conserved terminal phenylalanine or tryptophan, so it likely arises from a read error. The rearrangement joins TRBV4-1 to TRBJ2-1, with D possibly TRBD2 on 6 matching bases. There are 14 residues in the CDR3. Trimming shortened V by 6 bases and J by 4 bases, and 13 bases separated the two germline ends. The germline V gene encodes CDR1 MGHRA and CDR2 YSYEKL. This chain's CDR3 is CASRAPGLYNEQFL. CDR3 nucleotides: TGCGCCAGCAGAGCACCGGGACTTTACAATGAGCAGTTCTTA.